This TCR beta chain stems from a study of T-cell reconstitution after alpha-beta-depleted transplantation in children. General study results and limits: Reportedly, roughly two months post-transplant, alpha-beta T cells arose from several hundred expanded graft clones. From surviving recipient T cells and thymic progenitors came the high day-60 TCRbeta diversity observed in some patients.

The authors prepared the TCRbeta library with unique molecular identifiers. TCRdb analysed the PCR reads with MiXCR anew, one entry per CDR3 protein. The data show around 200,000 distinct CDR3 sequences, roughly 9.1% seen once. CDR1 is SGHTA and CDR2 is FQGTGA in the germline V gene. The length of the CDR3 is 16 residues. As regards this clonotype: Its specificity is not known. The junction and the germline gene differ at one end; a read error may be behind it.

This sample comprised PBMCs, mostly from graft donor cells, obtained 360 days after TCRalphabeta/CD19-depleted stem cell transplant. The TCR was taken from a male patient aged 2 to 10 who had a stem cell transplant for acute myeloid leukemia, so the T cells may come from the graft donor. This chain joins TRBV7-3 and TRBJ2-3, with 10 nucleotides matching TRBD2. CDR3 amino acids: CASSLTAGGGRDTQYF. The CDR3 DNA is TGTGCCAGCAGCCTAACAGCGGGAGGGGGTCGAGATACGCAGTATTTT.